The clone carrying this T cell receptor (beta chain) was observed many times. The data stem from a study of blood T cells in healthy people across ages. Through a sample-barcoded 5' primer and a J-beta primer mix, a second PCR was run for roughly 6 to 12 cycles. One entry per CDR3 protein results from TCRdb running MiXCR on the 5' RACE reads. The data hold about a million distinct CDR3 sequences, with roughly 47% observed a single time. Germline assignment: CDR1 SGHRS and CDR2 YFSETQ. CDR3 length equals 14 residues. V was clipped by 0 bases and J by 3 bases; unmatched bases: 3. Sequencing was performed on blood. This chain links TRBV5-1 with TRBJ2-7; 7 bases align to TRBD2. This receptor was obtained from a woman aged 55-69 years in good health. This chain's CDR3 is CASSLGGGSYEQYF. The CDR3 region has the DNA TGCGCCAGCAGCTTGGGTGGCGGGAGCTACGAGCAGTACTTC. Drawing the rest from reference TRBV5-1 and TRBJ2-7, the complete variable domain is KAGVTQTPRYLIKTRGQQVTLSCSPISGHRSVSWYQQTPGQGLQFLFEYFSETQRNKGNFPGRFSGRQFSNSRSEMNVSTLELGDSALYLCASSLGGGSYEQYFGPGTRLTVT.